Listed below are T cell receptor beta chains from one sample, sequenced in a study of blood T cell repertoires in COVID-19. Libraries were prepared by immunoSEQ multiplex PCR; TCRdb keeps only in-frame clonotypes and omits some of them. The table shows tens of thousands of clones, with approximately 86% occurring only once. Sequencing was performed on peripheral blood. Source of these receptors: a man in his forties with acute or convalescent COVID-19. The CDR3 runs from the conserved cysteine through the conserved F or W. Each record gives: J gene, V gene, D gene, clone size, CDR3 protein, CDR3 DNA. The D gene is left open where the match is weak. Clone size is shown for a subset of rows, as once, few, many or a class of expanded clone.

j_gene: TRBJ1-2; v_gene: TRBV7-9; d_gene: .; abundance: .; CDR3aa: CASTKQTVANYGYTF; CDR3nt: TGTGCCAGCACAAAACAGACAGTAGCTAACTATGGCTACACCTTC
j_gene: TRBJ2-3; v_gene: TRBV6-5; d_gene: .; abundance: .; CDR3aa: CASSYPQEGTDTQYF; CDR3nt: TGTGCCAGCAGTTACCCCCAGGAGGGCACAGATACGCAGTATTTT
j_gene: TRBJ2-3; v_gene: TRBV3-1/TRBV3-2; d_gene: .; abundance: .; CDR3aa: CASSQVGGTQYF; CDR3nt: TGTGCCAGCAGCCAAGTAGGGGGTACGCAGTATTTT
j_gene: TRBJ1-6; v_gene: TRBV30; d_gene: .; abundance: .; CDR3aa: CAGQSSYNSPLHF; CDR3nt: TGTGCCGGACAGAGCTCCTATAATTCACCCCTCCACTTT
j_gene: TRBJ1-2; v_gene: TRBV18; d_gene: .; abundance: .; CDR3aa: CASSPEQGSSNYGYTF; CDR3nt: TGTGCCAGCTCACCTGAACAGGGCTCTTCTAACTATGGCTACACCTTC
j_gene: TRBJ1-6; v_gene: TRBV30; d_gene: .; abundance: few; CDR3aa: CAWSVAYDSPLHF; CDR3nt: TGTGCCTGGAGTGTCGCGTATGATTCACCCCTCCACTTT
j_gene: TRBJ2-1; v_gene: TRBV11-2; d_gene: TRBD2; abundance: .; CDR3aa: CASSRLGLAGANEQFF; CDR3nt: TGTGCCAGCAGCCGTTTAGGACTAGCGGGAGCCAATGAGCAGTTCTTC
j_gene: TRBJ2-5; v_gene: TRBV19; d_gene: .; abundance: .; CDR3aa: CATSIDRGETQYF; CDR3nt: TGTGCCACCTCCATTGACCGGGGAGAGACCCAGTACTTC
j_gene: TRBJ2-5; v_gene: TRBV5-6; d_gene: .; abundance: .; CDR3aa: CASSLVELRGYKRETQYF; CDR3nt: TGTGCCAGCAGCTTGGTCGAGTTAAGGGGGTACAAAAGGGAGACCCAGTACTTC
j_gene: TRBJ1-2; v_gene: TRBV6-6; d_gene: .; abundance: .; CDR3aa: CASSYSLSKNYGYTF; CDR3nt: TGTGCCAGCAGTTACTCACTCTCAAAGAACTATGGCTACACCTTC
j_gene: TRBJ1-1; v_gene: TRBV5-6; d_gene: TRBD1; abundance: .; CDR3aa: CASSGDRGRETEAFF; CDR3nt: TGTGCCAGCAGCGGGGACAGGGGGCGGGAAACTGAAGCTTTCTTT
j_gene: TRBJ1-6; v_gene: TRBV4-2; d_gene: .; abundance: .; CDR3aa: CASSPDSFYNSPLHF; CDR3nt: TGTGCCAGCAGCCCCGACAGCTTCTATAATTCACCCCTCCACTTT
j_gene: TRBJ2-3; v_gene: TRBV9; d_gene: .; abundance: .; CDR3aa: CASSVGGGVGMGLSTDTQYF; CDR3nt: TGTGCCAGCAGCGTAGGAGGCGGGGTTGGAATGGGGCTTAGCACAGATACGCAGTATTTT
j_gene: TRBJ2-7; v_gene: TRBV11-3; d_gene: .; abundance: .; CDR3aa: CASSRTQHATYEQYF; CDR3nt: TGTGCCAGCAGCCGGACACAACATGCAACCTACGAGCAGTACTTC
j_gene: TRBJ1-1; v_gene: TRBV11-2; d_gene: .; abundance: .; CDR3aa: CASSLTGRTEAFF; CDR3nt: TGTGCCAGCAGCTTAACGGGGAGGACTGAAGCTTTCTTT
j_gene: TRBJ1-1; v_gene: TRBV2; d_gene: .; abundance: .; CDR3aa: CASSTYSVNTEAFF; CDR3nt: TGTGCCAGCAGTACCTATTCGGTGAACACTGAAGCTTTCTTT
j_gene: TRBJ2-5; v_gene: TRBV9; d_gene: TRBD2; abundance: .; CDR3aa: CASSASYGRWETQYF; CDR3nt: TGTGCCAGCAGCGCTTCCTACGGGAGGTGGGAGACCCAGTACTTC
j_gene: TRBJ2-7; v_gene: TRBV15; d_gene: TRBD1; abundance: .; CDR3aa: CATSSRQGAPREQYF; CDR3nt: TGTGCCACCAGCAGTCGACAGGGGGCGCCTCGCGAGCAGTACTTC
j_gene: TRBJ1-5; v_gene: TRBV21-1; d_gene: .; abundance: .; CDR3aa: CAREDRVVSQPQHF; CDR3nt: TGTGCCCGGGAGGACAGGGTAGTAAGTCAGCCCCAGCATTTT
j_gene: TRBJ1-1; v_gene: TRBV19; d_gene: TRBD1; abundance: once; CDR3aa: CASSRGQGATEAFF; CDR3nt: TGTGCCAGTAGTAGAGGACAGGGGGCCACTGAAGCTTTCTTT
j_gene: TRBJ2-1; v_gene: TRBV24-1; d_gene: TRBD2; abundance: once; CDR3aa: CATSDPDHLAGENYNEQFF; CDR3nt: TGTGCCACCAGTGACCCTGACCATCTAGCGGGAGAGAATTACAATGAGCAGTTCTTC
j_gene: TRBJ2-1; v_gene: TRBV5-1; d_gene: .; abundance: .; CDR3aa: CASSLETHNEQFF; CDR3nt: TGCGCCAGCAGCTTGGAGACTCACAATGAGCAGTTCTTC
j_gene: TRBJ2-5; v_gene: TRBV12-2; d_gene: .; abundance: .; CDR3aa: CASRLGGFQETQYF; CDR3nt: TGTGCAAGTCGCTTAGGCGGATTCCAAGAGACCCAGTACTTC
j_gene: TRBJ2-4; v_gene: TRBV29-1; d_gene: TRBD1; abundance: .; CDR3aa: CSVLPGQGAGIQYF; CDR3nt: TGCAGCGTTCTCCCGGGACAGGGGGCGGGTATTCAGTACTTC
j_gene: TRBJ1-5; v_gene: TRBV5-5; d_gene: .; abundance: .; CDR3aa: CASSLLGVPSNQPQHF; CDR3nt: TGTGCCAGCAGCTTGCTGGGAGTTCCTAGCAATCAGCCCCAGCATTTT
j_gene: TRBJ2-5; v_gene: TRBV4-1; d_gene: TRBD2; abundance: .; CDR3aa: CASSQGTSGRAGLETQYF; CDR3nt: TGCGCCAGCAGCCAAGGGACTAGCGGGAGGGCCGGTTTAGAGACCCAGTACTTC
j_gene: TRBJ1-6; v_gene: TRBV21-1; d_gene: .; abundance: once; CDR3aa: CASSNLGRGPLHF; CDR3nt: TGTGCCAGCAGCAACTTAGGGAGGGGACCCCTCCACTTT
j_gene: TRBJ1-4; v_gene: TRBV19; d_gene: .; abundance: .; CDR3aa: CASGETDATNEKLFF; CDR3nt: TGTGCCAGTGGGGAGACTGATGCAACTAATGAAAAACTGTTTTTT
j_gene: TRBJ1-1; v_gene: TRBV4-1; d_gene: TRBD1; abundance: .; CDR3aa: CASSQDLSRGREAFF; CDR3nt: TGCGCCAGCAGCCAAGATCTATCCAGGGGGCGGGAAGCTTTCTTT
j_gene: TRBJ1-5; v_gene: TRBV7-9; d_gene: .; abundance: .; CDR3aa: CASSPGTSNQPQHF; CDR3nt: TGTGCCAGCAGTCCCGGGACATCTAATCAGCCCCAGCATTTT